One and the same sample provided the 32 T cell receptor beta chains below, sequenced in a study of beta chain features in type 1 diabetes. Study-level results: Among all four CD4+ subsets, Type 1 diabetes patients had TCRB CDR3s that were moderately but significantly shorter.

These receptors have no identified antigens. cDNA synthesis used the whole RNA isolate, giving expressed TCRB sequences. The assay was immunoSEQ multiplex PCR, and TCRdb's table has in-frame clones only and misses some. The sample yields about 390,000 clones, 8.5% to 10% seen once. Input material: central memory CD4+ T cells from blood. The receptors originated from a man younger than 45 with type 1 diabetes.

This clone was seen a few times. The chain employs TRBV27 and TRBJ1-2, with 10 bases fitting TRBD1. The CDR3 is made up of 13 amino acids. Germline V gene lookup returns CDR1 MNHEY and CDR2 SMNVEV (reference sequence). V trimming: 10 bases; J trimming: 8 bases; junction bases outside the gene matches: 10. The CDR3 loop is CATRTGGVSGYTF. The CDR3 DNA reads TGTGCCACCAGGACAGGGGGAGTATCGGGCTACACCTTC.

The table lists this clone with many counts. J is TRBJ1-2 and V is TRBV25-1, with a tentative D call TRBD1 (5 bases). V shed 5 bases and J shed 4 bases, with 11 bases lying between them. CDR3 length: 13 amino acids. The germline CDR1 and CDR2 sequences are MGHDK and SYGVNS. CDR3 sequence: CASSQPGGYGYTF. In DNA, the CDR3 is TGTGCCAGCAGTCAGCCGGGGGGCTATGGCTACACCTTC.

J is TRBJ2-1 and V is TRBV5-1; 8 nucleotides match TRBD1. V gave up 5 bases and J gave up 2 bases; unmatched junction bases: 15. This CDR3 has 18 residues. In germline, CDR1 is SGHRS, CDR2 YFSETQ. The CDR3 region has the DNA TGCGCCAGCAGACCGATACGACTCCGGGACAGGCCCTACAATGAGCAGTTCTTC. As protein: CASRPIRLRDRPYNEQFF.

CDR3 sequence (DNA): TGTGCCAGCGGGGGTCCACTTAACTACAATGAGCAGTTCTTC. It specifies CASGGPLNYNEQFF. The chain couples TRBV6-6 to TRBJ2-1; perhaps D is TRBD1 or TRBD2 (5 bases each). The CDR3 contains 14 residues. Trimming took 8 bases from V and 3 from J, leaving 14 bases between them. CDR1 MNHNY and CDR2 SVGAGI come from the germline V gene (reference sequence).

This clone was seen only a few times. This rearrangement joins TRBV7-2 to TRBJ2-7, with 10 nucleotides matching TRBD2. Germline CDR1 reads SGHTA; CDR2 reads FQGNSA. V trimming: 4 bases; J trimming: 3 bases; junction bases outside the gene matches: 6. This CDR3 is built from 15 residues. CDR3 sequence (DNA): TGTGCCAGCAGCTCCTCTAGCGGGAGTTTCTACGAGCAGTACTTC. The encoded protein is CASSSSSGSFYEQYF.

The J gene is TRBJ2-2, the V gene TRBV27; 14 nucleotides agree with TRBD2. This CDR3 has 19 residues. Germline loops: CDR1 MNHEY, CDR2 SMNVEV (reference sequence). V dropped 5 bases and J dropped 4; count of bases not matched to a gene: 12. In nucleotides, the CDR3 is TGTGCCAGCAGTCTATTGGGACTAGCGGGAGAGGGGAGCACCGGGGAGCTGTTTTTT. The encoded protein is CASSLLGLAGEGSTGELFF.

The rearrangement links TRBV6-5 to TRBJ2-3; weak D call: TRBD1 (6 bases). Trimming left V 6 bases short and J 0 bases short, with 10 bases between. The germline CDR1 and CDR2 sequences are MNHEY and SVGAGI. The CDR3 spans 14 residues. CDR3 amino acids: CASRRQDSTDTQYF. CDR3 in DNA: TGTGCCAGCAGACGACAGGATAGCACAGATACGCAGTATTTT.

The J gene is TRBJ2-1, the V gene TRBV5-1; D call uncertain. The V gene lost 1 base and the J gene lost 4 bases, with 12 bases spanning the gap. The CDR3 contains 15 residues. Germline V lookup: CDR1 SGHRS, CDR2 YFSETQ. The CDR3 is CASSLTLVGYNEQFF. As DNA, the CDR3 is TGCGCCAGCAGCTTGACGCTAGTTGGATACAATGAGCAGTTCTTC. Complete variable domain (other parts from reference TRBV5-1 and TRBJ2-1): KAGVTQTPRYLIKTRGQQVTLSCSPISGHRSVSWYQQTPGQGLQFLFEYFSETQRNKGNFPGRFSGRQFSNSRSEMNVSTLELGDSALYLCASSLTLVGYNEQFFGPGTRLTVL.

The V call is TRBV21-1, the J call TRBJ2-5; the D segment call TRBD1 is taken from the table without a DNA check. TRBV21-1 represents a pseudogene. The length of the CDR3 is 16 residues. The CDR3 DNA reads TGTGCCAGCAGCAGGGCCGGACAGGGTTCTGTCGAGACCCAGTACTTC. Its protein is CASSRAGQGSVETQYF.

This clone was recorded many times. The CDR3 spells CSVQRGLTGELFF. The DNA for the CDR3 is TGCAGCGTTCAGAGGGGTCTCACCGGGGAGCTGTTTTTT. The chain recombines TRBV29-1 with TRBJ2-2, with D perhaps TRBD1 or TRBD2 (5 bases each). CDR3 length: 13 residues. The germline V and J ends were trimmed by 5 bases and 4 bases, with 11 bases remaining between them. CDR1 is SQVTM, CDR2 ANQGSEA, per germline.

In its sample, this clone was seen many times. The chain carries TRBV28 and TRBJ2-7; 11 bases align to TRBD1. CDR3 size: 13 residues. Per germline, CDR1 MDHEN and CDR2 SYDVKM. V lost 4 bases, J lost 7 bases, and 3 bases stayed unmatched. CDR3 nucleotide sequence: TGTGCCAGCAGTTCCTGGGACAGGGGGGAGCAGTACTTC. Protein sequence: CASSSWDRGEQYF.

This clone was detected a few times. The CDR3 spells CASSPNDSSYEQYF. CDR3 sequence (DNA): TGTGCCAGCTCACCAAATGACAGCTCCTACGAGCAGTACTTC. V gene TRBV18 combines with J gene TRBJ2-5; D perhaps matches TRBD1 (5 bases). The end of the DNA aligns better with TRBJ2-7, so the J call may be wrong. The CDR3 runs to 14 residues. Germline CDR1 KGHSH, CDR2 LQKENI.

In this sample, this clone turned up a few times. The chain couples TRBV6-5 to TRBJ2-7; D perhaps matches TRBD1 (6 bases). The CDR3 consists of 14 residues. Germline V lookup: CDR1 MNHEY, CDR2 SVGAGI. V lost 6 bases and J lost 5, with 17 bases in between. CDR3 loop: CASRRQVRDNEQYF. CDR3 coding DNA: TGTGCCAGCAGAAGACAGGTGAGGGATAACGAGCAGTACTTC.

The DNA of the CDR3 is TGTGCCAGCAGCTCCCTGGACAGCACAGATACGCAGTATTTT. Protein product: CASSSLDSTDTQYF. V usage is TRBV5-6 and J usage is TRBJ2-3; no clear D. Germline lookup yields CDR1 SGHDT and CDR2 YYEEEE. The CDR3 runs 14 residues. Trimming took off 3 bases at V and 0 bases at J, with 8 bases between the two ends.

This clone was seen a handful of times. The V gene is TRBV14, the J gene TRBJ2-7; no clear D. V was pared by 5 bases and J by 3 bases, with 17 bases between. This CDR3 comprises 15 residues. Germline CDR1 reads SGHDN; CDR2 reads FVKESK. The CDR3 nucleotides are TGTGCCAGCAGCAATAGCAAGGAAATAATCTACGAGCAGTACTTC. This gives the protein CASSNSKEIIYEQYF.

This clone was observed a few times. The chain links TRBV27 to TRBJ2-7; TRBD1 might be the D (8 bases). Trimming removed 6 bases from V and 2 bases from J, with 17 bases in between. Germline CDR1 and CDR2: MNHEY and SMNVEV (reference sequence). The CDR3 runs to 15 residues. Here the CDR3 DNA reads TGTGCCAGCAGGCTTAACAGGGGGGGCACCTACGAGCAGTACTTC. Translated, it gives CASRLNRGGTYEQYF.

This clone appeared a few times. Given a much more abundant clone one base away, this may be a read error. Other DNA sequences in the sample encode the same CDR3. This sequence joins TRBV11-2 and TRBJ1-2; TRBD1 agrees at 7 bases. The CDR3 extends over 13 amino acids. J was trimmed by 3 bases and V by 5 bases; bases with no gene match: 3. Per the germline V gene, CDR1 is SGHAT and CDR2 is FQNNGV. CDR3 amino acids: CASSPDRDYGYTF. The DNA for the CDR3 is TGTGCCAGCAGCCCCGACAGGGACTATGGCTACACCTTC.

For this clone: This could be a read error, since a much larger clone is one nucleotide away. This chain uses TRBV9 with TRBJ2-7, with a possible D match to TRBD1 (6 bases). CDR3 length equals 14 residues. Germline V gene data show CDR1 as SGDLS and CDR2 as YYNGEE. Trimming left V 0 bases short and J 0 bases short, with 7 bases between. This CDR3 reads CASSVDRVSYEQYF. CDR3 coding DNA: TGTGCCAGCAGCGTAGACAGGGTCTCCTACGAGCAGTACTTC.

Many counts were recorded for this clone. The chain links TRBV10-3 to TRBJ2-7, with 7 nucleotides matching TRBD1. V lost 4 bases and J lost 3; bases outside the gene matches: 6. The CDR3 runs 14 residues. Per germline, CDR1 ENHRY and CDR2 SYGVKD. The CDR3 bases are TGTGCCATCAGTGCGGTTGACAGGGACTACGAGCAGTACTTC. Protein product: CAISAVDRDYEQYF.

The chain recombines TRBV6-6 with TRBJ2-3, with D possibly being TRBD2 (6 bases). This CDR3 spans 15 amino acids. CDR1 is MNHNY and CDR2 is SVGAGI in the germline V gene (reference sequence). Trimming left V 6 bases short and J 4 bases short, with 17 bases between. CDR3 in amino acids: CASRGVQDYSDTQYF. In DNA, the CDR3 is TGTGCCAGCAGGGGGGTACAGGACTACTCAGATACGCAGTATTTT.

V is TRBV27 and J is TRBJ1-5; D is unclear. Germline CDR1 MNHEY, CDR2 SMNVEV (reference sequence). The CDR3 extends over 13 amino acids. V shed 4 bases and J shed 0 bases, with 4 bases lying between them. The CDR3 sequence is CASSSDSNQPQHF. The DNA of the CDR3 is TGTGCCAGCAGTTCAGATAGCAATCAGCCCCAGCATTTT.

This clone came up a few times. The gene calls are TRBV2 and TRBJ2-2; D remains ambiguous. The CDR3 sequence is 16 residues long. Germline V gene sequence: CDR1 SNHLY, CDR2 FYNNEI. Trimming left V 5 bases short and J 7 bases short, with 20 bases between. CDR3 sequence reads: CASSFYPGSGGGELFF. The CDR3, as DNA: TGTGCCAGCAGTTTTTACCCCGGCTCTGGTGGCGGGGAGCTGTTTTTT.

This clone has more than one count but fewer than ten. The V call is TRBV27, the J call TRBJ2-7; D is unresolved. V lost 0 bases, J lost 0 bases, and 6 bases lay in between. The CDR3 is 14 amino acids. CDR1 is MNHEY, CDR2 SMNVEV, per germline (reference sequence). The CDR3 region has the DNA TGTGCCAGCAGTTTATCACACCGCTCCTACGAGCAGTACTTC. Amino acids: CASSLSHRSYEQYF.

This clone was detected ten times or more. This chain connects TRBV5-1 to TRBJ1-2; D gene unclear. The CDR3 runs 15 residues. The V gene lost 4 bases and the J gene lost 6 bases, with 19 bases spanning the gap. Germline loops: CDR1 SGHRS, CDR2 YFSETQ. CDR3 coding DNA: TGCGCCAGCAGCCCTGTCTCTCTCCTCTCTGATGGCTACACCTTC. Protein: CASSPVSLLSDGYTF.

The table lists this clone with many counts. The CDR3 is CASTGQQGSGANVLTF. CDR3 nucleotide sequence: TGCGCCAGCACCGGACAGCAGGGATCTGGGGCCAACGTCCTGACTTTC. The V call is TRBV5-1, the J call TRBJ2-6; D is possibly TRBD1 (6 bases). The length of the CDR3 is 16 residues. V lost 6 bases to trimming and J lost 1 base, with 14 bases between them. The V gene's germline CDR1 is SGHRS and CDR2 YFSETQ.

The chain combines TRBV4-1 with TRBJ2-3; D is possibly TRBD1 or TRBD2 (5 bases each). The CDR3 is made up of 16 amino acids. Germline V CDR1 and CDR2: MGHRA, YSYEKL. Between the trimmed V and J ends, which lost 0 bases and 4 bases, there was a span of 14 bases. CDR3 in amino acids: CASSQDLGVYADTQYF. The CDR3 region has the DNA TGCGCCAGCAGCCAAGATCTGGGGGTTTACGCAGATACGCAGTATTTT.

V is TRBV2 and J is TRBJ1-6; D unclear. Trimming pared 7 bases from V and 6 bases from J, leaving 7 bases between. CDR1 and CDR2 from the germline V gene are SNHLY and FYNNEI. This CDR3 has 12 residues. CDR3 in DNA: TGTGCCAGCAACCCTAGTAATTCACCCCTCCACTTT. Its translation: CASNPSNSPLHF.

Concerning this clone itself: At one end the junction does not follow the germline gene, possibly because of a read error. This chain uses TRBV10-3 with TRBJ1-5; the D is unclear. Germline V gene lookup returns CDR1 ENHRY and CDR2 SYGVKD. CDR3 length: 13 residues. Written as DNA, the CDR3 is TGTGCCAGCAGTTCCCGTTACAATCAGCCCCAGCATTTT. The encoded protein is CASSSRYNQPQHF.

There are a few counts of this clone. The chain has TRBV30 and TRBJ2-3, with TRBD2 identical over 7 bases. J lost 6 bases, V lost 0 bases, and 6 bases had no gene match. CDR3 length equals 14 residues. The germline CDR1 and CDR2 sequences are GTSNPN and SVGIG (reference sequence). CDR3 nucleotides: TGTGCCTGGAGTGTAGGCGGGAGCGGCGATACGCAGTATTTT. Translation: CAWSVGGSGDTQYF.

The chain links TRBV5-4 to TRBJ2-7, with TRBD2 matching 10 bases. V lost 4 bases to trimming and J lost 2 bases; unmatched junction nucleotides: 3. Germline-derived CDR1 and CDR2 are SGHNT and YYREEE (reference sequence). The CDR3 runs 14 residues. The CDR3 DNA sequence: TGTGCCAGCAGCCCCCTAGCGGGAGCCTACGAGCAGTACTTC. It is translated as CASSPLAGAYEQYF.

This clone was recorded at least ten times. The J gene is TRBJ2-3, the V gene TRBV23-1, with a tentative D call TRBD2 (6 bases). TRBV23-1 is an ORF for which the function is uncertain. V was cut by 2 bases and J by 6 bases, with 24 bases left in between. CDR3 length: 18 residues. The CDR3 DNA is TGCGCCAGCAGTCAAGTCGAATCATTAGGGGTTGGAGGGGATACGCAGTATTTT. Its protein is CASSQVESLGVGGDTQYF.

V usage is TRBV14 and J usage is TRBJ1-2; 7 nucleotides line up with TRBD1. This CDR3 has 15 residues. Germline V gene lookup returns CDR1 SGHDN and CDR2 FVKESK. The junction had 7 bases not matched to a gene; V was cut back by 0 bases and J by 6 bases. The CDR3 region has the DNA TGTGCCAGCAGCCAAGATTGGACAGGCGGAGATGGCTACACCTTC. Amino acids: CASSQDWTGGDGYTF.